Below, 14 T cell receptor beta chains from the same sample are listed, as sequenced in a study of response to subunit inactivated influenza vaccine. TCRdb reprocessed the RT-PCR reads via MiXCR and lists one record per CDR3 protein. The sample shows approximately 500,000 distinct CDR3 sequences, around a quarter of them seen only once. Separately, the same data were catalogued under a study of T cells expressing NK-cell markers. This second report adds: Template switching by 5'RACE with UMIs generated the TCR beta cDNA.

Sequences were derived from CD4+ T cells sorted from PBMCs, sampled 12 days after vaccination. Receptors originate from a man aged 45-60 years who received an inactivated influenza vaccine.

The CDR3 protein is CSAPDGQGSRVGEQYF. CDR3 DNA: TGCAGTGCTCCCGACGGACAGGGTAGTCGGGTGGGGGAGCAGTACTTC. This chain connects TRBV20-1 to TRBJ2-7, with TRBD1 identical over 8 bases. V was clipped by 5 bases and J by 7 bases; unmatched bases: 19. CDR3 length: 16 amino acids. The germline V gene has CDR1 DFQATT and CDR2 SNEGSKA (reference sequence).

The chain links TRBV5-5 to TRBJ2-2; D might be TRBD1 (6 bases). V was pared by 4 bases and J by 6 bases, with 19 bases between. CDR1 and CDR2 from the germline V gene are SGHKS and YYEKEE (reference sequence). CDR3 length equals 16 residues. The CDR3 bases are TGTGCCAGCAGCCCATTAACAGGGAAGGCACCCGGGGAGCTGTTTTTT. It specifies CASSPLTGKAPGELFF. Full variable domain (remainder filled in from reference TRBV5-5 and TRBJ2-2): DAGVTQSPTHLIKTRGQQVTLRCSPISGHKSVSWYQQVLGQGPQFIFQYYEKEERGRGNFPDRFSARQFPNYSSELNVNALLLGDSALYLCASSPLTGKAPGELFFGEGSRLTVL.

This clonotype was seen only a few times. This chain joins TRBV6-1 and TRBJ2-7, with 9 bases fitting TRBD1. V shed 6 bases, J shed 0 bases, and the junction held 6 bases outside the gene matches. Germline V gene sequence: CDR1 MNHNS, CDR2 SASEGT. The length of the CDR3 is 15 residues. CDR3 residues: CASRPRTGVSYEQYF. The CDR3 nucleotides are TGTGCCAGCAGGCCCAGGACAGGGGTCTCCTACGAGCAGTACTTC.

This chain links TRBV18 with TRBJ2-7, with no clear D. V lost 2 bases and J 2 bases, leaving 7 bases between the germline ends. The V gene's germline CDR1 is KGHSH and CDR2 LQKENI. The CDR3 covers 13 residues. The CDR3 is CASSPDNAYEQYF. The CDR3 DNA is TGTGCCAGCTCACCAGATAACGCCTACGAGCAGTACTTC.

CDR3 protein: CASSSTGGQGDTQYF. CDR3 DNA: TGTGCCAGCAGTTCAACAGGGGGCCAAGGAGATACGCAGTATTTT. The chain carries TRBV12-3 or TRBV12-4 and TRBJ2-3, with 9 bases lining up with TRBD1. This CDR3 has 15 residues. V lost 4 bases, J lost 5 bases, and 7 bases stayed unmatched.

This clonotype was observed a few times. The J gene is TRBJ2-2, the V gene TRBV28, with 8 bases lining up with TRBD2. The CDR3 consists of 17 residues. Trimming removed 2 bases from V and 2 bases from J; junction bases left unmatched: 7. Per the germline V gene, CDR1 is MDHEN and CDR2 is SYDVKM. CDR3 DNA sequence: TGTGCCAGCAGTTTAAGGAGACTAGCGACTAACACCGGGGAGCTGTTTTTT. Its translation: CASSLRRLATNTGELFF.

The table lists this clonotype with a few counts. V is TRBV20-1 and J is TRBJ2-3, with D hard to call. The germline V gene encodes CDR1 DFQATT and CDR2 SNEGSKA (reference sequence). The CDR3 covers 13 residues. Trimming stripped 5 bases from V and 1 base from J, with 10 bases between. For the CDR3, the DNA is TGCAGTGCTGAGACTGGCCGCACAGATACGCAGTATTTT. The encoded protein is CSAETGRTDTQYF.

This clonotype has a count of ten or more. This chain links TRBV12-3 or TRBV12-4 with TRBJ2-1; the match to TRBD2 covers 13 bases. The CDR3 is made up of 15 amino acids. J was trimmed by 9 bases and V by 4 bases; bases with no gene match: 6. Here the CDR3 reads CASSSPGLAGLEQFF. CDR3 DNA sequence: TGTGCCAGCAGTTCACCGGGACTAGCGGGACTTGAGCAGTTCTTC.

This clonotype was seen only a few times. The chain recombines TRBV20-1 with TRBJ2-3, with 10 bases that match TRBD2. Germline V CDR1 and CDR2: DFQATT, SNEGSKA (reference sequence). This CDR3 contains 13 residues. The CDR3 loop is CSAGLAGTDTQYF. Here the CDR3 DNA reads TGCAGCGCTGGACTAGCGGGCACAGATACGCAGTATTTT.

The chain links TRBV2 to TRBJ1-1; 8 positions match TRBD1. The V segment lost 8 bases and the J segment 0 bases; nucleotides outside the gene matches: 5. The CDR3 runs 14 residues. Per the germline V gene, CDR1 is SNHLY and CDR2 is FYNNEI. Here the CDR3 DNA reads TGTGCCAGCCGCGAACAGGGGGTGAACACTGAAGCTTTCTTT. Its protein product is CASREQGVNTEAFF. Full variable domain (outside the CDR3, taken from reference TRBV2 and TRBJ1-1): EPEVTQTPSHQVTQMGQEVILRCVPISNHLYFYWYRQILGQKVEFLVSFYNNEISEKSEIFDDQFSVERPDGSNFTLKIRSTKLEDSAMYFCASREQGVNTEAFFGQGTRLTVV.

This chain links TRBV11-2 with TRBJ2-1, with TRBD2 matching 9 bases. Germline lookup yields CDR1 SGHAT and CDR2 FQNNGV. This CDR3 has 15 amino acids. V trimming: 8 bases; J trimming: 5 bases; junction bases outside the gene matches: 10. The CDR3 is CASWSRGGVHNEQFF. CDR3 DNA sequence: TGTGCCAGCTGGTCACGCGGGGGGGTCCACAATGAGCAGTTCTTC.

This clonotype was seen more than once but under ten times. The rearrangement uses TRBV29-1 and TRBJ1-2; TRBD1 matches 9 bases. Unmatched junction bases numbered 10, after V lost 4 bases and J lost 7 bases. Germline CDR1 SQVTM, CDR2 ANQGSEA. This CDR3 has 14 residues. DNA for the CDR3: TGCAGCGTTGGCCCCGGGACAGGGAGTAGTGGCTACACCTTC. It translates to CSVGPGTGSSGYTF.

This chain uses TRBV27 with TRBJ1-1; the D is unclear. Germline values: CDR1 MNHEY, CDR2 SMNVEV (reference sequence). Trimming took 5 bases from V and 10 from J, leaving 17 bases between them. CDR3 length: 13 amino acids. In DNA form, the CDR3 reads TGTGCCAGCAGTGGGAGTTTCGGACGGAGAGCTTTCTTT. Translated, it gives CASSGSFGRRAFF.

This clonotype was counted a few times. In DNA, the CDR3 is TGCGCCAGCAGCCCAGGACTAGCGGGAGGCCCTGCAGATACGCAGTACTTC. Its translation is CASSPGLAGGPADTQYF. This chain uses TRBV5-1 with TRBJ2-7; 14 nucleotides agree with TRBD2. This CDR3 is built from 17 residues. The germline V gene encodes CDR1 SGHRS and CDR2 YFSETQ. The V gene end was trimmed by 4 bases and the J gene end by 9 bases; junction bases not matched to a gene: 15.